These T cell receptor beta chains were read from a single sample in a study of shared clonotypes between healthy human individuals. Produced via immunoSEQ multiplex PCR; TCRdb's table is partial and in-frame only. The sample has roughly 95,000 clones; 40% to 55% are singletons. Source material: PBMCs. These receptors all come from a middle-aged woman in good health. Some clones in this sample may be carry-over from other donors' samples. Each CDR3 is given with its conserved first and last residue. Each record gives: CDR3 protein, CDR3 DNA, D gene, clone size, V gene, J gene. D genes are given only for firm matches. Clone sizes are given selectively: once, few, many, or a class where the clone is expanded.

CDR3 protein: CASSQGRQIAKNIQYF
CDR3 DNA: TGCGCCAGCAGCCAAGGAAGACAGATAGCCAAAAACATTCAGTACTTC
D gene: .
clone size: .
V gene: TRBV4-3
J gene: TRBJ2-4

CDR3 protein: CASSLWDRTYEQYF
CDR3 DNA: TGTGCCAGCAGTCTGTGGGACAGAACCTACGAGCAGTACTTC
D gene: TRBD1
clone size: many
V gene: TRBV27
J gene: TRBJ2-7

CDR3 protein: CASSEAGTATNEKLFF
CDR3 DNA: TGCGCCAGCAGCGAAGCGGGGACAGCAACTAATGAAAAACTGTTTTTT
D gene: TRBD1
clone size: .
V gene: TRBV5-1
J gene: TRBJ1-4

CDR3 protein: CAWSPRVEVFGGYTF
CDR3 DNA: TGTGCCTGGAGTCCTCGGGTAGAGGTGTTTGGTGGCTACACCTTC
D gene: .
clone size: .
V gene: TRBV30
J gene: TRBJ1-2

CDR3 protein: CASSPSTGYANQPQHF
CDR3 DNA: TGTGCCAGCAGTCCATCTACAGGGTATGCCAATCAGCCCCAGCATTTT
D gene: .
clone size: .
V gene: TRBV28
J gene: TRBJ1-5

CDR3 protein: CASSSGSGRAWEQFF
CDR3 DNA: TGCGCCAGCAGCTCTGGTAGCGGGAGGGCTTGGGAGCAGTTCTTC
D gene: TRBD2
clone size: .
V gene: TRBV5-1
J gene: TRBJ2-1

CDR3 protein: CASSIGRGDEQFF
CDR3 DNA: TGTGCCAGTAGTATAGGTCGAGGGGATGAGCAGTTCTTC
D gene: .
clone size: many
V gene: TRBV19
J gene: TRBJ2-1

CDR3 protein: CASSLGRTYGYTF
CDR3 DNA: TGTGCCAGCAGCTTAGGACGGACCTATGGCTACACCTTC
D gene: .
clone size: .
V gene: TRBV7-9
J gene: TRBJ1-2

CDR3 protein: CASSLGGAGNTIYF
CDR3 DNA: TGTGCCAGCAGCTTAGGCGGGGCGGGAAACACCATATATTTT
D gene: .
clone size: .
V gene: TRBV7-2
J gene: TRBJ1-3

CDR3 protein: CASTERSTQYF
CDR3 DNA: TGTGCCAGTACAGAGCGGTCTACGCAGTATTTT
D gene: .
clone size: .
V gene: TRBV19
J gene: TRBJ2-3

CDR3 protein: CASSPWDRDRTDTQYF
CDR3 DNA: TGTGCCAGCAGCCCCTGGGACAGGGATCGCACAGATACGCAGTATTTT
D gene: TRBD1
clone size: many
V gene: TRBV7-9
J gene: TRBJ2-3

CDR3 protein: CASSLLYNEQFF
CDR3 DNA: TGTGCCAGCAGTTTACTTTACAATGAGCAGTTCTTC
D gene: .
clone size: few
V gene: TRBV28
J gene: TRBJ2-1

CDR3 protein: CASSQDSNQPQHF
CDR3 DNA: TGCGCCAGCAGCCAAGATTCAAATCAGCCCCAGCATTTT
D gene: .
clone size: .
V gene: TRBV4-3
J gene: TRBJ1-5

CDR3 protein: CASSPGWEGTSYEQYF
CDR3 DNA: TGTGCCAGCAGCCCAGGATGGGAGGGGACATCCTACGAGCAGTACTTC
D gene: .
clone size: many
V gene: TRBV7-3
J gene: TRBJ2-7

CDR3 protein: CSVVVSVPSRGYTF
CDR3 DNA: TGCAGCGTTGTCGTGAGCGTCCCCAGCCGGGGCTACACCTTC
D gene: .
clone size: .
V gene: TRBV29-1
J gene: TRBJ1-2

CDR3 protein: CSVEPMAWANTEAFF
CDR3 DNA: TGCAGCGTTGAACCTATGGCGTGGGCGAACACTGAAGCTTTCTTT
D gene: .
clone size: many
V gene: TRBV29-1
J gene: TRBJ1-1

CDR3 protein: CASSLAGYTEAFF
CDR3 DNA: TGCGCCAGCAGCTTGGCAGGTTACACTGAAGCTTTCTTT
D gene: .
clone size: many
V gene: TRBV5-1
J gene: TRBJ1-1

CDR3 protein: CASSRQGKVYEQYF
CDR3 DNA: TGTGCCAGCAGCCGACAGGGGAAGGTCTACGAGCAGTACTTC
D gene: TRBD1
clone size: .
V gene: TRBV7-9
J gene: TRBJ2-7

CDR3 protein: CASSVAQRGETQYF
CDR3 DNA: TGTGCCAGCAGCGTAGCCCAGAGGGGAGAGACCCAGTACTTC
D gene: .
clone size: .
V gene: TRBV9
J gene: TRBJ2-5

CDR3 protein: CASSLAGTRNEQFF
CDR3 DNA: TGTGCCAGCAGTTTGGCGGGAACGAGGAATGAGCAGTTCTTC
D gene: .
clone size: .
V gene: TRBV27
J gene: TRBJ2-1

CDR3 protein: CASSFHGAGLYYEQYF
CDR3 DNA: TGCGCCAGCAGCTTCCATGGGGCAGGTTTATACTACGAGCAGTACTTC
D gene: .
clone size: .
V gene: TRBV5-1
J gene: TRBJ2-7

CDR3 protein: CASSLLTGNNEQFF
CDR3 DNA: TGTGCCAGCAGCTTACTGACGGGTAACAATGAGCAGTTCTTC
D gene: .
clone size: many
V gene: TRBV7-9
J gene: TRBJ2-1

CDR3 protein: CASGFAPTSGSVDTQYF
CDR3 DNA: TGTGCTAGTGGTTTCGCCCCTACTAGCGGGAGTGTAGATACGCAGTATTTT
D gene: TRBD2
clone size: many
V gene: TRBV12-5
J gene: TRBJ2-3

CDR3 protein: CASSLEGQGKLGAFF
CDR3 DNA: TGTGCCAGCTCCCTAGAGGGACAAGGTAAACTGGGCGCTTTCTTT
D gene: .
clone size: many
V gene: TRBV18
J gene: TRBJ1-1

CDR3 protein: CASSVGNGSNYGYTF
CDR3 DNA: TGTGCCAGCAGCGTAGGGAATGGGTCTAACTATGGCTACACCTTC
D gene: .
clone size: many
V gene: TRBV9
J gene: TRBJ1-2

CDR3 protein: CASSGSYSNQPQHF
CDR3 DNA: TGTGCCAGCTCGGGAAGCTATAGCAATCAGCCCCAGCATTTT
D gene: .
clone size: .
V gene: TRBV18
J gene: TRBJ1-5

CDR3 protein: CASSLAGDVETQYF
CDR3 DNA: TGTGCCAGCAGTTTAGCGGGAGATGTAGAGACCCAGTACTTC
D gene: TRBD2
clone size: medium-sized
V gene: TRBV28
J gene: TRBJ2-5

CDR3 protein: CASSQDGASGRAYNEQFF
CDR3 DNA: TGCGCCAGCAGCCAAGATGGGGCTAGCGGGAGGGCCTACAATGAGCAGTTCTTC
D gene: TRBD2
clone size: .
V gene: TRBV4-3
J gene: TRBJ2-1

CDR3 protein: CAISGGTSGNYEQYF
CDR3 DNA: TGTGCCATCAGTGGGGGGACTAGCGGGAACTACGAGCAGTACTTC
D gene: TRBD2
clone size: many
V gene: TRBV10-3
J gene: TRBJ2-7

CDR3 protein: CASSSRQGSQPQHF
CDR3 DNA: TGTGCCAGCAGTTCCCGACAGGGTAGCCAGCCCCAGCATTTT
D gene: TRBD1
clone size: many
V gene: TRBV28
J gene: TRBJ1-5

CDR3 protein: CSAVPGQGAGEQFF
CDR3 DNA: TGCAGCGCCGTCCCGGGACAGGGGGCGGGTGAGCAGTTCTTC
D gene: TRBD1
clone size: .
V gene: TRBV29-1
J gene: TRBJ2-1

CDR3 protein: CASRNAGPKYNEQFF
CDR3 DNA: TGTGCCAGCAGGAACGCAGGACCAAAGTACAATGAGCAGTTCTTC
D gene: .
clone size: .
V gene: TRBV7-3
J gene: TRBJ2-1

CDR3 protein: CASRDRGIYGYTF
CDR3 DNA: TGTGCCAGCCGGGACAGAGGAATCTATGGCTACACCTTC
D gene: TRBD1
clone size: few
V gene: TRBV7-8
J gene: TRBJ1-2

CDR3 protein: CASSFGASGSRRGYEQYF
CDR3 DNA: TGCGCCAGCAGCTTCGGGGCTAGCGGGAGCCGGAGGGGCTACGAGCAGTACTTC
D gene: TRBD2
clone size: .
V gene: TRBV5-1
J gene: TRBJ2-7

CDR3 protein: CASSEEWTDTQYF
CDR3 DNA: TGTGCCAGCAGTGAGGAGTGGACAGATACGCAGTATTTT
D gene: .
clone size: many
V gene: TRBV6-1
J gene: TRBJ2-3

CDR3 protein: CASSWDRGNYEQYF
CDR3 DNA: TGTGCCAGCAGCTGGGACAGGGGGAACTACGAGCAGTACTTC
D gene: TRBD1
clone size: .
V gene: TRBV7-8
J gene: TRBJ2-7

CDR3 protein: CSVVRAGVGEQYF
CDR3 DNA: TGCAGCGTTGTTCGAGCGGGAGTTGGCGAGCAGTACTTC
D gene: TRBD2
clone size: few
V gene: TRBV29-1
J gene: TRBJ2-7

CDR3 protein: CASSPEDRGGNEQFF
CDR3 DNA: TGTGCCAGCAGCCCAGAGGACAGGGGTGGCAATGAGCAGTTCTTC
D gene: TRBD1
clone size: .
V gene: TRBV6-4
J gene: TRBJ2-1

CDR3 protein: CASSLRGAGSTYEQYF
CDR3 DNA: TGTGCCAGCAGCCTAAGGGGGGCGGGGTCGACCTACGAGCAGTACTTC
D gene: .
clone size: few
V gene: TRBV7-8
J gene: TRBJ2-7

CDR3 protein: CASSEEGFAEAFF
CDR3 DNA: TGTGCCAGCAGTGAGGAGGGATTCGCTGAAGCTTTCTTT
D gene: .
clone size: .
V gene: TRBV6-1
J gene: TRBJ1-1

CDR3 protein: CSAAIAGGFGNEQFF
CDR3 DNA: TGCAGCGCTGCTATAGCGGGAGGGTTTGGGAATGAGCAGTTCTTC
D gene: TRBD2
clone size: .
V gene: TRBV29-1
J gene: TRBJ2-1

CDR3 protein: CASRTGLDSPLHF
CDR3 DNA: TGTGCCAGCAGAACAGGGTTGGATTCACCCCTCCACTTT
D gene: .
clone size: .
V gene: TRBV28
J gene: TRBJ1-6

CDR3 protein: CASSSLGLAGGPVEQFF
CDR3 DNA: TGTGCCAGCAGCTCCCTGGGGCTAGCGGGAGGGCCGGTTGAGCAGTTCTTC
D gene: TRBD2
clone size: .
V gene: TRBV7-3
J gene: TRBJ2-1

CDR3 protein: CAWRGWSSGNTIYF
CDR3 DNA: TGTGCCTGGAGGGGGTGGAGCTCTGGAAACACCATATATTTT
D gene: .
clone size: .
V gene: TRBV30
J gene: TRBJ1-3

CDR3 protein: CASSPIDSLRGKNIQYF
CDR3 DNA: TGTGCCAGCTCACCCATAGACAGTCTGAGGGGCAAAAACATTCAGTACTTC
D gene: .
clone size: .
V gene: TRBV18
J gene: TRBJ2-4

CDR3 protein: CASSQEGGHRRIQFF
CDR3 DNA: TGCGCCAGCAGCCAAGAAGGGGGACACAGGAGGATACAGTTCTTC
D gene: .
clone size: .
V gene: TRBV4-1
J gene: TRBJ2-1

CDR3 protein: CASTTTGAEQYF
CDR3 DNA: TGTGCCAGCACCACTACAGGTGCCGAGCAGTACTTC
D gene: .
clone size: many
V gene: TRBV2
J gene: TRBJ2-7

CDR3 protein: CSVEGGNKYNEQFF
CDR3 DNA: TGCAGCGTTGAAGGTGGGAATAAATACAATGAGCAGTTCTTC
D gene: .
clone size: .
V gene: TRBV29-1
J gene: TRBJ2-1

CDR3 protein: CATSRGQGFSTDTQYF
CDR3 DNA: TGTGCCACCAGCAGGGGACAGGGTTTTAGCACAGATACGCAGTATTTT
D gene: TRBD1
clone size: many
V gene: TRBV15
J gene: TRBJ2-3

CDR3 protein: CASSPRRGGSSYNEQFF
CDR3 DNA: TGTGCCAGCAGCCCAAGAAGGGGAGGAAGCTCCTACAATGAGCAGTTCTTC
D gene: .
clone size: .
V gene: TRBV7-8
J gene: TRBJ2-1

CDR3 protein: CASSLGGNYGYTF
CDR3 DNA: TGTGCCAGCAGCTTAGGGGGAAACTATGGCTACACCTTC
D gene: .
clone size: .
V gene: TRBV7-2
J gene: TRBJ1-2

CDR3 protein: CASSAPSGTDYNEQFF
CDR3 DNA: TGTGCCAGCAGCGCCCCCAGCGGGACAGACTACAATGAGCAGTTCTTC
D gene: .
clone size: .
V gene: TRBV9
J gene: TRBJ2-1